One sample yielded the 3 T cell receptor beta chains listed below, sequenced in a study of T cells in Graves' hyperthyroidism and ophthalmopathy. Using RNA transcripts as the source, TCR beta CDR3 regions were amplified. First-round RT-PCR targeting the TCR CDR3 was performed with the HTBI primer set. Via MiXCR, TCRdb re-called the multiplex PCR reads, giving one row per CDR3 protein. This sample yields hundreds of thousands of distinct CDR3 sequences, of which less than 30% are seen a single time; approximately 25% belongs to the top ten. The sequencing input was blood. These receptors came from a middle-aged man with Graves' hyperthyroidism that later progressed to Graves' ophthalmopathy.

This clonotype occurred many times. CDR3 in amino acids: CASSLVTRVNTGELFF. CDR3 nucleotides: TGTGCCAGCAGCTTAGTTACGCGGGTGAACACCGGGGAGCTGTTTTTT. This chain links TRBV7-8 with TRBJ2-2; weak D call: TRBD2 (5 bases). Germline V gene data show CDR1 as SGHVS and CDR2 as FQNEAQ. The V end was cut by 1 base, the J end by 1 base, with 10 bases between. The CDR3 has 16 residues.

V is TRBV4-2 and J is TRBJ1-1, with a tentative D call TRBD1 (5 bases). CDR3 length equals 16 residues. Germline loops: CDR1 LGHNA, CDR2 YNFKEQ. V lost 0 bases and J 5 bases, leaving 16 bases between the germline ends. The CDR3, as DNA: TGTGCCAGCAGCCAAGAGTGGGCAGGGCTTGGGACTGAAGCTTTCTTT. Its protein product is CASSQEWAGLGTEAFF.

This clonotype was seen repeatedly, ten times or more. This chain connects TRBV24-1 to TRBJ2-2, with 11 bases matching TRBD1. The CDR3 is made up of 14 amino acids. From germline, CDR1 is KGHDR and CDR2 SFDVKD. With 12 bases clipped from V and 7 bases from J, the junction kept 9 bases outside the gene matches. The CDR3 nucleotides are TGTGCCGCGGGGACAGGGGGATTTGTCGGGGAGCTGTTTTTT. Its translation is CAAGTGGFVGELFF.